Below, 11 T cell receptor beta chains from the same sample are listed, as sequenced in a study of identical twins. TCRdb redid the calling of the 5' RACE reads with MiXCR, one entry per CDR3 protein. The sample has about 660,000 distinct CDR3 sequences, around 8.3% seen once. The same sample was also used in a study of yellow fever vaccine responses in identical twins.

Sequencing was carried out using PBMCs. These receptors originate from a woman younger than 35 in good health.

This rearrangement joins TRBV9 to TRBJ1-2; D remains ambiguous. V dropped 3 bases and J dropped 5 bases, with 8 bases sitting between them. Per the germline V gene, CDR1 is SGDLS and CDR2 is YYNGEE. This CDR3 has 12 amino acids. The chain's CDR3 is CASSADGYGYTF. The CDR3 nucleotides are TGTGCCAGCAGCGCGGACGGTTATGGCTACACCTTC.

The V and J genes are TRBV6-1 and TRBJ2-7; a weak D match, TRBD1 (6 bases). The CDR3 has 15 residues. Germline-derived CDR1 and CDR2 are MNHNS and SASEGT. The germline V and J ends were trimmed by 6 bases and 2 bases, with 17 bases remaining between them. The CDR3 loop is CASRISTGNTYEQYF. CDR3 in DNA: TGTGCCAGCAGGATATCGACAGGTAACACCTACGAGCAGTACTTC.

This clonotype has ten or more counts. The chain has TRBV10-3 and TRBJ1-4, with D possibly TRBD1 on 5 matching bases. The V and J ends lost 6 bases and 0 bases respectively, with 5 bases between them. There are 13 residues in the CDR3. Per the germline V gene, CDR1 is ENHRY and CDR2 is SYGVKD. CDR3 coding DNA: TGTGCCATCAGCAGGGCAACTAATGAAAAACTGTTTTTT. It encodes CAISRATNEKLFF.

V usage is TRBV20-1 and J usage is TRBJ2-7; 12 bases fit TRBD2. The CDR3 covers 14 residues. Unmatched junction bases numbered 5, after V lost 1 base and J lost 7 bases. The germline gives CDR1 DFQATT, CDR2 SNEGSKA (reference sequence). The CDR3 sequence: CSARGLAGALEQYF. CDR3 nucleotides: TGCAGTGCTAGAGGACTAGCGGGGGCCCTAGAGCAGTACTTC.

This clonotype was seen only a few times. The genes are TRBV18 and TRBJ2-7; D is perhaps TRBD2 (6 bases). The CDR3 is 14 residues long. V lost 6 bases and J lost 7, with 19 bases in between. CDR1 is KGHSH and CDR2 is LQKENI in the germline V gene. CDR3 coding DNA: TGTGCCAGCTCCACCTCAGGGACTGAGAGGGAGCAGTACTTC. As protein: CASSTSGTEREQYF.

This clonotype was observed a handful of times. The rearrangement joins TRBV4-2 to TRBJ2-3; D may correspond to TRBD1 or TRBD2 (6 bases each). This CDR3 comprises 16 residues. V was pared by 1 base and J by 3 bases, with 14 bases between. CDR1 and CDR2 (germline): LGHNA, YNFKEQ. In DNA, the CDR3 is TGTGCCAGCAGCCAAGGACAGGAGGGCCTAACAGATACGCAGTATTTT. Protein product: CASSQGQEGLTDTQYF.

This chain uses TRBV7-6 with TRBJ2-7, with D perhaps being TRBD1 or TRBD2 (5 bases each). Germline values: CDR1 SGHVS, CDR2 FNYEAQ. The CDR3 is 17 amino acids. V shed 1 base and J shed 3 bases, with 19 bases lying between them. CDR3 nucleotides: TGTGCCAGCAGCTTAGAGTCTCCGGGACGTTCCTACTACGAGCAGTACTTC. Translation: CASSLESPGRSYYEQYF.

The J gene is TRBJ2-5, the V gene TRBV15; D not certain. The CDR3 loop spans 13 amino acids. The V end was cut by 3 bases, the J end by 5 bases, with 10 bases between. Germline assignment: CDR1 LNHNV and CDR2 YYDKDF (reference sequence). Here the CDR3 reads CATSRLGWETQYF. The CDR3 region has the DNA TGTGCCACCAGCAGGTTAGGGTGGGAGACCCAGTACTTC. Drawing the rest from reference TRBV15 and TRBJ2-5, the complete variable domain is DAMVIQNPRYQVTQFGKPVTLSCSQTLNHNVMYWYQQKSSQAPKLLFHYYDKDFNNEADTPDNFQSRRPNTSFCFLDIRSPGLGDTAMYLCATSRLGWETQYFGPGTRLLVL.

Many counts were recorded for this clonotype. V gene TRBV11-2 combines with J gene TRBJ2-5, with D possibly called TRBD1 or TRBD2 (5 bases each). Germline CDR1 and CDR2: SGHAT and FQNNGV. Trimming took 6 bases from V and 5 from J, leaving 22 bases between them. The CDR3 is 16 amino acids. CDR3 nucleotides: TGTGCCAGCAGTTCGGGGCTAATAGTGGGACGGGAGACCCAGTACTTC. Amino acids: CASSSGLIVGRETQYF.

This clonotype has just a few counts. For the CDR3, the DNA is TGTGCCAGCAGCGGAGGGGACAGGACCCTTTCGCAGTTCTTC. It is translated as CASSGGDRTLSQFF. The genes are TRBV7-9 and TRBJ2-1, with 8 bases identical to TRBD1. Per the germline V gene, CDR1 is SEHNR and CDR2 is FQNEAQ (reference sequence). The CDR3 contains 14 residues. V lost 5 bases, J lost 12 bases, and 12 bases stayed unmatched.

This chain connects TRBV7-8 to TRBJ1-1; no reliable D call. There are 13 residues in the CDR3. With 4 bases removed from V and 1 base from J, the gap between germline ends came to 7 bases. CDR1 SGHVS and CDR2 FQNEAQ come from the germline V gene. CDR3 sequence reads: CASSWFPNTEAFF. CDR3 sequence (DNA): TGTGCCAGCAGCTGGTTCCCGAACACTGAAGCTTTCTTT.